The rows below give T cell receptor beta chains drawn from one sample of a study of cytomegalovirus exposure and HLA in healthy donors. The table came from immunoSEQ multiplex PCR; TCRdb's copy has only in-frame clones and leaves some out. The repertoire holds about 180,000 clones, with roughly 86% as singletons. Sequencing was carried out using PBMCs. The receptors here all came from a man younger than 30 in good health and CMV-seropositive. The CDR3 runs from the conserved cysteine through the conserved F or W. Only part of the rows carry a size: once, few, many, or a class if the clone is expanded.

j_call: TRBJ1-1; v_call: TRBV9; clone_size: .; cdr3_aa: CASSVDRESEAFF
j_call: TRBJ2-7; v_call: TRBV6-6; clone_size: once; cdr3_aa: CASSGLSGTAYEQYF
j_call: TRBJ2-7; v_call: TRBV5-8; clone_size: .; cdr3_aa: CASSLGAGQRYEQYF
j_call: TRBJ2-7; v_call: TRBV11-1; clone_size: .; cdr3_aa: CASSFSDEQYF
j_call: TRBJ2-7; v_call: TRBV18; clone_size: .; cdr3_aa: CASSPGQVYEQYF
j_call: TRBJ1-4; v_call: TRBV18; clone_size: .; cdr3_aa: CASSPNSRVRKEEKLFF
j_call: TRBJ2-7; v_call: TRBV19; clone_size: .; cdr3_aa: CASSPGLSVYEQYF
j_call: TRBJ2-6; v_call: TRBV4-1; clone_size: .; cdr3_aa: CASSQVAVTGANVLTF
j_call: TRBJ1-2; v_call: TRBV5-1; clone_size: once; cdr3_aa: CASSTKTGGVFGYTF
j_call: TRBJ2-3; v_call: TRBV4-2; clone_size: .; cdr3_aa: CASSLGRTDTQYF
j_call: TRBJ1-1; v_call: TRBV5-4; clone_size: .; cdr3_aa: CASSARRDVEAFF
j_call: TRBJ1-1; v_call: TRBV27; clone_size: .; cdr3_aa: CASSFFDRDEAFF
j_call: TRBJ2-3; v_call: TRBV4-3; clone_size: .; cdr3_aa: CASSPGGYVTDTQYF
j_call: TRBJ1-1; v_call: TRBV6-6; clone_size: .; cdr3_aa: CASSYAVNTEAFF
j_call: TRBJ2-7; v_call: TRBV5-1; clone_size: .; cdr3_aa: CASSPKGQGAGEQYF
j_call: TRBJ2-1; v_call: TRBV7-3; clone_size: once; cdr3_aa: CASSSGTGGTGDEQFF